These T cell receptor beta chains were read from a single sample in a study of T cells in Graves' hyperthyroidism and ophthalmopathy. TCRdb re-called the multiplex PCR reads with MiXCR, one entry per CDR3 protein. Of some 370,000 distinct CDR3 sequences listed, about an eighth are singletons. What was sequenced was blood. The origin of the receptors is a man aged 45-65 years with Graves' ophthalmopathy. Both conserved end residues are part of each CDR3. D genes are given only for firm matches. Size values are once, few and many counts, or a class for expanded clones, and some rows have none.

d_call	v_call	clone_size	j_call	cdr3_length	cdr3_aa	cdr3_nt
.	TRBV4-2	many	TRBJ1-2	13	CASSQGRDNGYTF	TGTGCCAGCAGCCAAGGCCGGGACAATGGCTACACCTTC
.	TRBV20-1	many	TRBJ1-1	13	CSARAQLNTEAFF	TGCAGTGCTAGAGCCCAACTGAACACTGAAGCTTTCTTT
.	TRBV19	.	TRBJ2-3	13	CASSPGASDTQYF	TGTGCCAGTAGCCCAGGGGCCTCAGATACGCAGTATTTT
TRBD1	TRBV6-4	.	TRBJ2-2	16	CASSVQQGAGTGELFF	TGTGCCAGCAGCGTCCAACAGGGGGCTGGAACCGGGGAGCTGTTTTTT
.	TRBV5-1	many	TRBJ2-1	13	CASSLGYNNEQFF	TGCGCCAGCAGCTTGGGCTACAACAATGAGCAGTTCTTC
TRBD1	TRBV2	.	TRBJ2-5	14	CANSGGTGEETQYF	TGTGCCAACAGTGGGGGGACAGGGGAAGAGACCCAGTACTTC
TRBD2	TRBV10-3	many	TRBJ2-1	16	CAISEGTSGGYNEQFF	TGTGCCATCAGTGAGGGGACTAGCGGGGGCTACAATGAGCAGTTCTTC
.	TRBV11-2	many	TRBJ1-1	14	CASSFRDEDTEAFF	TGTGCCAGCAGCTTTCGGGACGAAGACACTGAAGCTTTCTTT
TRBD1	TRBV28	few	TRBJ2-1	15	CASISPGQGDNEQFF	TGTGCCAGCATTAGCCCGGGACAGGGGGATAATGAGCAGTTCTTC
.	TRBV28	many	TRBJ2-5	12	CASSPPSWFLYF	TGTGCCAGCAGCCCCCCCTCGTGGTTTCTGTACTTC
.	TRBV14	few	TRBJ1-6	15	CASSQVAALNSPLHF	TGTGCCAGCAGCCAAGTTGCCGCTCTTAATTCACCCCTCCACTTT
.	TRBV18	.	TRBJ2-1	12	CASSDGVHEQFF	TGTGCCAGCTCAGACGGGGTCCATGAGCAGTTCTTC
TRBD2	TRBV12-3/TRBV12-4	many	TRBJ2-3	17	CASSSSREAGLPDTQYF	TGTGCCAGCAGTTCCTCTCGGGAAGCGGGACTTCCAGATACGCAGTATTTT
.	TRBV9	few	TRBJ2-1	16	CASSVDPQFSYNEQFF	TGTGCCAGCAGCGTAGATCCCCAGTTCTCCTACAATGAGCAGTTCTTC
.	TRBV29-1	many	TRBJ2-7	13	CSVEGRGRYEQYF	TGCAGCGTTGAGGGCAGGGGACGATACGAGCAGTACTTC
.	TRBV29-1	.	TRBJ2-1	14	CSVATGAPYDEQFF	TGCAGCGTTGCGACGGGAGCCCCCTACGATGAGCAGTTCTTC